The 27 T cell receptor beta chains below all came from one sample that was sequenced in a study of cytomegalovirus exposure and HLA in healthy donors. The PCR used 60 Vbeta and 13 Jbeta primers. The protocol was immunoSEQ multiplex PCR, while the TCRdb copy is restricted to in-frame clones and leaves out a portion. The table lists 180,000 or so clones, about 75% of them singletons. The source material was PBMCs. All receptors derive from a woman aged 35 to 49 in good health and CMV-seropositive.

This clone appeared a few times. This chain links TRBV18 with TRBJ2-2, with D tentatively TRBD1 (5 bases). In germline, CDR1 is KGHSH, CDR2 LQKENI. Trimming took off 2 bases at V and 2 bases at J, with 12 bases between the two ends. The CDR3 spans 16 residues. The CDR3 DNA reads TGTGCCAGCTCACCAGAGTTCCAGGGCAACACCGGGGAGCTGTTTTTT. It encodes CASSPEFQGNTGELFF.

In regard to this clone: This sample also contains other DNA sequences that code for the same CDR3. J is TRBJ1-5 and V is TRBV19, with a possible D match to TRBD1 (6 bases). Trimming stripped 1 base from V and 6 bases from J, with 10 bases between. From germline, CDR1 is LNHDA and CDR2 SQIVND (reference sequence). The length of the CDR3 is 14 residues. This CDR3 is CASSIGGRSQPQHF. The DNA for the CDR3 is TGTGCCAGTAGTATAGGGGGGCGTAGTCAGCCCCAGCATTTT.

CDR3 sequence reads: CASSTTLQVEQYF. The CDR3 bases are TGTGCCAGTAGTACCACCCTACAGGTGGAGCAGTACTTC. The V gene is TRBV19, the J gene TRBJ2-7, with D tentatively TRBD1 (5 bases). V shed 4 bases and J shed 7 bases, with 14 bases lying between them. The CDR3 is 13 amino acids. Germline V gene lookup returns CDR1 LNHDA and CDR2 SQIVND (reference sequence).

This chain links TRBV23-1 with TRBJ1-5; the D is unclear. TRBV23-1 is classed as an ORF, of uncertain function. The CDR3 spans 14 residues. V lost 4 bases and J 0 bases, leaving 7 bases between the germline ends. This chain's CDR3 is CASSPRCSNQPQHF. In nucleotides, the CDR3 is TGCGCCAGCAGTCCACGGTGTAGCAATCAGCCCCAGCATTTT.

This chain joins TRBV11-2 and TRBJ1-4; TRBD1 matches at 8 bases. The V gene's germline CDR1 is SGHAT and CDR2 FQNNGV. The CDR3 runs 14 residues. With V trimmed by 1 base and J by 7 bases, 2 bases remained unmatched. The CDR3 is CASSLVRGREKLFF. The CDR3 DNA reads TGTGCCAGCAGCTTAGTCAGGGGGCGTGAAAAACTGTTTTTT.

The chain carries TRBV27 and TRBJ2-7, with 12 bases identical to TRBD1. The CDR3 extends over 15 amino acids. Trimming cost V 3 bases and J 7 bases; bases outside gene matches: 7. The germline CDR1 and CDR2 sequences are MNHEY and SMNVEV (reference sequence). CDR3 region: CASSFLGTGGREQYF. In DNA form, the CDR3 reads TGTGCCAGCAGTTTCCTCGGGACAGGGGGCAGGGAGCAGTACTTC.

V and J are TRBV19 and TRBJ1-1, with 7 bases identical to TRBD1. The CDR3 sequence is 14 residues long. V shed 4 bases and J 6 bases; nucleotides not matched to a gene: 8. Per the germline V gene, CDR1 is LNHDA and CDR2 is SQIVND (reference sequence). In nucleotides, the CDR3 is TGTGCCAGTAGTACCTCCGGAGGGGGCCCTGAAGCTTTCTTT. Protein sequence: CASSTSGGGPEAFF.

As to this clone: An end of the junction differs from the germline gene, which may be a read error. The chain uses TRBV7-7 and TRBJ2-3, with 15 bases fitting TRBD2. The CDR3 sequence is 15 residues long. Germline V gene lookup returns CDR1 SSHAT and CDR2 FNYEAQ (reference sequence). CDR3 in amino acids: CASSLGTSGRDTQYF. CDR3 bases: TGTGCTAGCAGCTTAGGGACTAGCGGGAGGGATACGCAGTATTTT.

The rearrangement links TRBV28 to TRBJ2-7, with TRBD2 identical over 7 bases. The V segment lost 6 bases and the J segment 2 bases; nucleotides outside the gene matches: 10. This CDR3 region has 15 residues. The V gene's germline CDR1 is MDHEN and CDR2 SYDVKM. CDR3 amino acids: CASSGRSAGPYEQYF. The CDR3 region has the DNA TGTGCCAGCAGCGGGAGGAGCGCGGGCCCCTACGAGCAGTACTTC.

This sequence joins TRBV7-2 and TRBJ1-4; a possible D gene is TRBD1 (6 bases). V lost 1 base and J lost 8, with 11 bases in between. The germline gives CDR1 SGHTA, CDR2 FQGNSA. The CDR3 has 14 amino acids. DNA of the CDR3: TGTGCCAGCAGCTTAGTCGGGAGGGGGGAAAAACTGTTTTTT. Protein sequence: CASSLVGRGEKLFF. Together with reference TRBV7-2 and TRBJ1-4, the CDR3 gives the full variable domain: GAGVSQSPSNKVTEKGKDVELRCDPISGHTALYWYRQSLGQGLEFLIYFQGNSAPDKSGLPSDRFSAERTGGSVSTLTIQRTQQEDSAVYLCASSLVGRGEKLFFGSGTQLSVL.

The CDR3 loop is CASSLATSGSDTQYF. For the CDR3, the DNA is TGTGCCAGCAGCTTGGCCACTAGCGGGAGTGATACGCAGTATTTT. This sequence joins TRBV5-4 and TRBJ2-3; 11 bases match TRBD2. V was pared by 0 bases and J by 6 bases, with 3 bases of the junction left unmatched. This CDR3 spans 15 amino acids. Germline V gene data show CDR1 as SGHNT and CDR2 as YYREEE (reference sequence).

In this sample, this clone turned up many times. The chain uses TRBV20-1 and TRBJ1-2, with no clear D. The CDR3 extends over 11 amino acids. Trimming left V 6 bases short and J 1 base short, with 6 bases between. Per germline, CDR1 DFQATT and CDR2 SNEGSKA (reference sequence). CDR3 sequence (DNA): TGCAGTGCATACAATAACTATGGCTACACCTTC. Protein sequence: CSAYNNYGYTF.

The V gene is TRBV4-1, the J gene TRBJ2-1, with 7 positions matching TRBD2. Germline assignment: CDR1 MGHRA and CDR2 YSYEKL. Losses at the gene ends were 1 base for V and 9 bases for J; bases not matched to a gene: 9. The CDR3 loop spans 15 amino acids. The CDR3 sequence is CASSQGGTGRGEQFF. CDR3 coding DNA: TGCGCCAGCAGCCAAGGGGGAACGGGGAGGGGTGAGCAGTTCTTC.

The chain has TRBV19 and TRBJ1-4; D is undetermined. V lost 6 bases, J lost 7 bases, and 18 bases lay in between. The CDR3 sequence is 15 residues long. Per germline, CDR1 LNHDA and CDR2 SQIVND (reference sequence). Here the CDR3 DNA reads TGTGCCAGTAGACTCTTTCAGGCCTCTTGTGAAAAACTGTTTTTT. Amino acid sequence: CASRLFQASCEKLFF.

V usage is TRBV29-1 and J usage is TRBJ2-1; the match to TRBD2 covers 8 bases. This CDR3 contains 14 residues. The trim removed 7 bases at V and 6 bases at J, leaving 11 bases unmatched. Germline V gene data show CDR1 as SQVTM and CDR2 as ANQGSEA. The CDR3 loop is CSAQRPSGLNEQFF. DNA for the CDR3: TGCAGCGCTCAAAGGCCTAGCGGGCTCAATGAGCAGTTCTTC.

This clone occurred a few times. CDR3 coding DNA: TGTGCCAGCAGTACGGGAGCTAATTACAATGAGCAGTTCTTC. Translated: CASSTGANYNEQFF. V and J are TRBV9 and TRBJ2-1, with D perhaps matching TRBD2 (6 bases). Germline CDR1 SGDLS, CDR2 YYNGEE. There are 14 residues in the CDR3. V was clipped by 5 bases and J by 4 bases, with 13 bases between them.

This chain uses TRBV19 with TRBJ2-5; perhaps TRBD1 as D (6 bases). This CDR3 is built from 13 residues. Trimming left V 4 bases short and J 7 bases short, with 13 bases between. Germline lookup yields CDR1 LNHDA and CDR2 SQIVND (reference sequence). CDR3 DNA: TGTGCCAGTAGTACGCAGAGCAGGGGGACCCAGTACTTC. Protein: CASSTQSRGTQYF.

This clone has only a few counts. This chain uses TRBV29-1 with TRBJ2-7, with D possibly TRBD1 on 6 matching bases. CDR1 and CDR2 (germline): SQVTM, ANQGSEA. The CDR3 has 11 residues. Trimming removed 4 bases at V and 7 bases at J, with 11 bases between. CDR3 loop: CSVATGSEQYF. In DNA form, the CDR3 reads TGCAGCGTTGCCACAGGGAGTGAGCAGTACTTC.

The chain employs TRBV5-1 and TRBJ2-3; 8 nucleotides match TRBD2. V lost 1 base to trimming and J lost 4 bases; unmatched junction nucleotides: 11. CDR1 and CDR2 from the germline V gene are SGHRS and YFSETQ. The CDR3 extends over 17 amino acids. CDR3 DNA: TGCGCCAGCAGCTTGTTCCTTTCTAGCGGGCAACCAGATACGCAGTATTTT. Translating it yields CASSLFLSSGQPDTQYF.

The J gene is TRBJ2-1, the V gene TRBV7-9; 9 bases fit TRBD2. CDR3 length equals 17 residues. Trimming removed 2 bases from V and 2 bases from J; junction bases left unmatched: 7. Germline loops: CDR1 SEHNR, CDR2 FQNEAQ (reference sequence). This CDR3 reads CASSLTRSSGTYNEQFF. Here the CDR3 DNA reads TGTGCCAGCAGCTTAACTCGTTCTAGCGGGACCTACAATGAGCAGTTCTTC.

This clone appeared a few times. This rearrangement joins TRBV16 to TRBJ1-5, with 7 bases matching TRBD1. The CDR3 has 13 residues. V lost 7 bases, J lost 4 bases, and 4 bases stayed unmatched. Germline values: CDR1 KGHSY, CDR2 FQNENV. The CDR3 sequence: CASTGQANQPQHF. The CDR3 nucleotides are TGTGCCAGCACCGGACAGGCGAATCAGCCCCAGCATTTT. Supplemented by reference TRBV16 and TRBJ1-5, the full variable domain reads GEEVAQTPKHLVRGEGQKAKLYCAPIKGHSYVFWYQQVLKNEFKFLISFQNENVFDETGMPKERFSAKCLPNSPCSLEIQATKLEDSAVYFCASTGQANQPQHFGDGTRLSIL.

This clone was picked up one time. V usage is TRBV29-1 and J usage is TRBJ2-7, with TRBD1 matching 8 bases. Losses at the gene ends were 7 bases for V and 5 bases for J; bases not matched to a gene: 10. This CDR3 is built from 13 residues. Per germline, CDR1 SQVTM and CDR2 ANQGSEA. This CDR3 is CSGGDRGFHEQYF. The CDR3 DNA follows: TGCAGCGGAGGAGACAGGGGCTTCCACGAGCAGTACTTC.

A few counts support this clone. The V gene is TRBV18, the J gene TRBJ2-7; 7 bases line up with TRBD1. This CDR3 spans 17 amino acids. The V gene's germline CDR1 is KGHSH and CDR2 LQKENI. V lost 4 bases and J lost 2; bases outside the gene matches: 14. This CDR3 is CASSLSPTTGQAYEQYF. CDR3 nucleotides: TGTGCCAGCTCACTTAGTCCTACAACAGGACAGGCCTACGAGCAGTACTTC.

This clone occurred a few times. The gene calls are TRBV4-1 and TRBJ2-7, with D maybe TRBD2 (5 bases). Per germline, CDR1 MGHRA and CDR2 YSYEKL. This CDR3 is built from 15 residues. V was shortened by 1 base and J by 0 bases, with 10 bases between the two germline ends. CDR3: CASSQGEGSSYEQYF. CDR3 in DNA: TGCGCCAGCAGCCAAGGAGAAGGGAGCTCCTACGAGCAGTACTTC.

J is TRBJ2-3 and V is TRBV19; D might be TRBD1 (6 bases). Germline-derived CDR1 and CDR2 are LNHDA and SQIVND (reference sequence). Trimming removed 7 bases at V and 2 bases at J, with 10 bases between. The CDR3 is made up of 13 amino acids. The CDR3 region is CASIGQNTDTQYF. CDR3 DNA sequence: TGTGCCAGTATCGGACAGAACACAGATACGCAGTATTTT.

The V and J genes are TRBV28 and TRBJ2-7; 14 bases agree with TRBD2. The CDR3 has 17 residues. The trim removed 7 bases at V and 3 bases at J, leaving 11 bases unmatched. Germline V gives CDR1 MDHEN, CDR2 SYDVKM. DNA of the CDR3: TGTGCCAGCATTCCGGGACTAGCGGGAGATTTTAGCTACGAGCAGTACTTC. Protein product: CASIPGLAGDFSYEQYF.

The chain uses TRBV2 and TRBJ2-7; 7 bases align to TRBD1. The germline V gene has CDR1 SNHLY and CDR2 FYNNEI. The CDR3 is made up of 11 amino acids. V gave up 10 bases and J gave up 5 bases; unmatched junction bases: 5. CDR3 DNA sequence: TGTGCCATCGACAGGGTCCACGAGCAGTACTTC. This translates into CAIDRVHEQYF.